This T cell receptor (beta chain) was sequenced in a study of PD-1 blockade in mismatch repair-deficient tumors (dated by TCRdb to the late 2010s). Turning to the overall study: Between September 2013 and September 2016, the trial enrolled 85 to 100 consecutive patients with 11 to 12 mismatch repair-deficient cancer types, every one of whom had been previously treated and was progressing. Deep sequencing of TCR CDR3 regions was used to track tumor-associated T cell clones in peripheral blood of patients responding to PD-1 blockade. On the study overall, not on this receptor specifically: Clones residing in the tumor, which were often undetectable in blood before treatment, expanded quickly after pembrolizumab and then contracted, generally before radiologic responses.

About this clone: Its antigen target is currently unknown. The record has no base qualities; no much larger clone is one base away.

For each enrolled patient, mismatch repair deficiency was established using either polymerase chain reaction or immunohistochemistry. TCR sequencing was carried out for three patients who responded to pembrolizumab therapy. The phase II trial prospectively evaluated PD-1 blockade with pembrolizumab in advanced mismatch repair-deficient cancers, independent of tissue of origin. Serial peripheral blood T cell samples were collected before and at multiple times after starting PD-1 blockade. Blood sampling time points were reported as weeks after the first dose of pembrolizumab. For this chain, trimming is 5 bases at the V end and 3 bases at the J end, and the number of junction bases without a gene match is 9. In the germline V gene, CDR1 corresponds to SGHTA and CDR2 to FQGTGA. Spanning cysteine to phenylalanine, the CDR3 consists of 16 amino acids. The retained sequence is limited to the CDR3, 48 bases, with the frame set at the first base.

The library was generated by the immunoSEQ multiplex PCR assay. TCRdb limited this immuneACCESS table to in-frame rearrangements with V and J called. A share of clones is missing; checked studies link under half to unresolved V genes, and the rest is unexplained. A total of 38,000 or so clones appear in this sample, 70% to 90% of them only once. Together, the top ten hold around 4.2% of the sample. The sequence came from an adult with mismatch repair-deficient cancer. The specimen was peripheral blood, collected 76 weeks after starting pembrolizumab. The chain employs TRBV7-3 and TRBJ2-2; 7 bases in the junction line up with TRBD1. The CDR3 reads as follows: CASSPNRGMDTGELFF. The base sequence is TGTGCCAGCAGCCCTAACAGGGGTATGGACACCGGGGAGCTGTTTTTT.